The T cell receptor beta chain described here comes from a study of blood T cells in healthy people across ages. A sample-barcoded 5' primer and a J-beta primer mix were used in a second PCR of roughly 6 to 12 cycles. TCRdb reprocessed the 5' RACE reads via MiXCR and lists one record per CDR3 protein. This table has hundreds of thousands of distinct CDR3 sequences, 27% appearing once. This CDR3 has 12 residues. Per germline, CDR1 DFQATT and CDR2 SNEGSKA (reference sequence). V was trimmed by 7 bases and J by 5 bases, leaving 13 bases between them. As regards this clonotype: Its target is unknown.

General study findings and limits: Among T cells, TCR beta diversity per million cells dropped roughly linearly as age rose.

These data were also filed under a second study, of T cells of mothers and their children. That report adds: A few healthy Caucasian mothers and their six children were the donors. The cDNA synthesis received all extracted RNA, at around 1.5 ug per 15 ul.

The rearrangement joins TRBV20-1 to TRBJ2-3; D remains ambiguous. This clonotype was obtained from a boy aged 2 to 10 in good health. The specimen was blood. This CDR3 is CSGIAGRDTQYF. CDR3 bases: TGCAGTGGTATAGCTGGAAGAGATACGCAGTATTTT.